This T cell receptor (beta chain) comes out of a study of PD-1 blockade in classical Hodgkin lymphoma. Sequencing was performed with immunoSEQ multiplex PCR; in TCRdb, only in-frame clones are kept and a portion is missing. The table shows around 60,000 clones, with roughly 89% occurring only once. Comments on this clone: Antigen specificity is unknown.

Study results and limitations: TCR diversity at baseline was reported to be reduced in newly diagnosed patients relative to healthy donors. At C4D1, TCR diversity had climbed significantly for CD4+ cells, though not for CD8+ cells. With respect to the repertoire differences, their causes, possibly disease activity or prior therapy, remain undefined.

The time point is: cycle 4 day 1 (C4D1), after 6 weeks of nivolumab. Each and every patient relapsed after autologous stem cell transplantation, and patients got differing brentuximab vedotin exposure. With 8 bases removed from V and 0 bases from J, the gap between germline ends came to 23 bases. In germline, CDR1 is LNHDA, CDR2 SQIVND (reference sequence). The CDR3 extends over 19 amino acids. The receptor was isolated from a human donor with classical Hodgkin lymphoma. This specimen was peripheral blood mononuclear cells (PBMCs), taken before the fourth cycle of nivolumab. The V call is TRBV19, the J call TRBJ2-6; D is ambiguous. CDR3 sequence: CASQIGFVQNHSGANVLTF. The CDR3 nucleotides read TGTGCCAGTCAGATAGGCTTCGTCCAGAACCACTCTGGGGCCAACGTCCTGACTTTC.